This T cell receptor (beta chain) comes out of a study of Ad26.COV2.S vaccination and SARS-CoV-2 variants. V lost 3 bases and J lost 5; bases outside the gene matches: 11. The CDR3 totals 16 residues. Germline CDR1 and CDR2: SGHAT and FQNNGV. Regarding the study as a whole: Analyses that measured TCR breadth and depth may have underestimated total T cell responses. With respect to non-spike TCR breadth, vaccine and placebo recipients were similar.

As to treatment: around 19 received Ad26.COV2.S at low or high dose, single or two shots; several received placebo; per-sample allocation not given. The investigators took samples on day 63 after the first vaccine or placebo injection. Concerning this clone itself: Antigen unknown.

Generated by immunoSEQ multiplex PCR, the TCRdb table keeps only in-frame clones and is missing some. Of fewer than 800,000 clones listed, 80% to 90% are singletons. Sequences were derived from peripheral blood, sampled in a trial of Ad26.COV2.S vaccine versus placebo. V and J are TRBV11-2 and TRBJ2-5, with 8 bases identical to TRBD1. The sequence was collected from a person aged 18 to 65 who received the Ad26.COV2.S COVID-19 vaccine or a placebo. The CDR3 is CASSFPGQGRGETQYF. Here the CDR3 DNA reads TGTGCCAGCAGCTTCCCCGGACAGGGTAGGGGGGAGACCCAGTACTTC.